This TCR beta chain was captured in a study of cytomegalovirus exposure and HLA in healthy donors. With 3 bases clipped from V and 5 bases from J, the junction kept 16 bases outside the gene matches. CDR1 and CDR2 from the germline V gene are GTSNPN and SVGIG (reference sequence). CDR3 length: 18 amino acids. The PCR contained 60 Vbeta and 13 Jbeta primers. Only in-frame clones appear in the TCRdb table, and some are missing; sequencing was by immunoSEQ multiplex PCR. The sample carries some 180,000 clones, around three quarters recorded once. The specimen sequenced was PBMCs. The J gene is TRBJ2-3, the V gene TRBV30; TRBD2 agrees at 11 bases. The origin of this receptor is a man aged 30 to 45 in good health and CMV-seronegative. This CDR3 is CAWSPRASGRSRRDTQYF. The DNA for the CDR3 is TGTGCCTGGAGCCCCCGGGCTAGCGGGAGGAGTAGAAGAGATACGCAGTATTTT.